The TCR beta chain described here comes from a study of blood T cell repertoires in COVID-19 (dated by TCRdb to 2020 to 2021). At the level of the whole study: The collaborator samples originated in the United States, Italy and Spain and spanned the acute and convalescent phases of COVID-19. The dataset comprised deeply sampled blood TCRbeta repertoires from subjects exposed to, actively infected with, or recovered from COVID-19. A de-identified subject ID, COVID-19 status, age in years and sex were almost always included in the sample metadata. HLA class I and class II types, where available, came from metadata supplied by the sample provider rather than from assay-based typing. The repertoires were made available in a free public database intended to serve as a resource for research on the immune response to SARS-CoV-2. The material from the prospective study consisted of cDNA or gDNA derived from T cells, B-cell-depleted T cells, or PBMCs. The samples were drawn from the first 160 participants of the ongoing ImmuneRACE study and from 950 to 1,500 subjects provided by 6 global collaborators. Broad study findings and their caveats: The amount of clinical and demographic metadata varied by source and participant and was provided uncurated.

From cysteine to phenylalanine, the CDR3 is 13 amino acids long. Only CDR3 DNA remains: 39 bases, in frame from the first base. V is pruned by 6 bases and J by 4 bases, leaving 4 bases of the junction without a gene match. Participants in the prospective study were enrolled through a virtual design, were aged about 18 to 100 years, and lived in under 25 United States geographic areas. In the prospective study, participants were assigned to cohorts based on the clinical history participants reported in a screening survey and a study questionnaire. Each participant in the prospective study had whole blood, serum and a nasopharyngeal or oropharyngeal swab collected by mobile phlebotomists. Over a roughly 2-month period, participants in the prospective study had the option of providing additional blood draws and questionnaires. Before DNA extraction, blood samples from the prospective study were shipped at room temperature or frozen.

TCRbeta CDR3 regions were amplified from genomic DNA using the immunoSEQ Assay, a bias-controlled multiplex PCR. On the study's bioinformatics: The number of nucleated cells in each sample was estimated by amplification of reference gene primers within the assay. Sequence reads were collapsed and filtered to measure the absolute abundance of every unique TCRbeta CDR3 rearrangement. For each sample, productive Simpson clonality was calculated as the square root of Simpson's diversity index across productive rearrangements. Sourced from immuneACCESS, this table was stored by TCRdb with only in-frame sequences that have V and J called. A share of the clones is absent; for the studies checked, an unresolved V gene accounts for under half, and the remainder has no known explanation. The V and J calls and clone size were taken over from that table, and D and trimming were inferred from the DNA. This sample has 380,000 or so clones in its table, and approximately 85% of those were observed once. The ten largest clonotypes hold around 2.1% of the sample.

As regards this clone: The antigen it binds to is not known. Per-base quality was not reported, and no clone a single base away is much larger than it.

Recombination connected TRBV12-3 or TRBV12-4 to TRBJ1-2; 8 of the junction bases match TRBD1. The clonotype originates from a woman aged 40 to 50 with acute COVID-19. The specimen was PBMCs or T cells enriched from blood (not recorded which). Here the CDR3 is given as CASSRGQGYGYTF. The DNA sequence is TGTGCCAGCAGCAGGGGGCAAGGCTATGGCTACACCTTC.